The 3 T cell receptor beta chains listed next were all sequenced from one sample in a study of Ad26.COV2.S vaccination and SARS-CoV-2 variants. Generated by immunoSEQ multiplex PCR, the TCRdb table keeps only in-frame clones and is missing some. The sample has more than 400,000 clones, about 92% seen once; the top ten hold under 2%. Stated treatment: 19 received Ad26.COV2.S at low or high dose, single or two shots; a few received placebo; per-sample allocation not given. The samples were gathered on day 63 after the first injection of vaccine or placebo. The source was peripheral blood, collected in a trial of Ad26.COV2.S vaccine versus placebo. The source is a person aged 18-65 years who received the Ad26.COV2.S COVID-19 vaccine or a placebo.

J is TRBJ1-6 and V is TRBV11-2, with D maybe TRBD1 (5 bases). V lost 4 bases and J lost 10, with 11 bases in between. CDR1 and CDR2 from the germline V gene are SGHAT and FQNNGV. The CDR3 is made up of 13 amino acids. CDR3 coding DNA: TGTGCCAGCAGCTACCCCGGGGGATCACCCCTCCACTTT. This gives the protein CASSYPGGSPLHF.

This rearrangement joins TRBV9 to TRBJ2-1; TRBD1 might be the D (6 bases). Germline loops: CDR1 SGDLS, CDR2 YYNGEE. V gave up 3 bases and J gave up 0 bases, with 16 bases separating them. The CDR3 runs 17 residues. In DNA form, the CDR3 reads TGTGCCAGCAGCGCTAGACCCACAGGGAGCTCCTACAATGAGCAGTTCTTC. Its protein is CASSARPTGSSYNEQFF.

The rearrangement links TRBV18 to TRBJ2-1, with D possibly matching TRBD1 (6 bases). V shed 3 bases and J shed 0 bases, with 15 bases lying between them. CDR1 and CDR2 from the germline V gene are KGHSH and LQKENI. This CDR3 comprises 17 residues. In nucleotides, the CDR3 is TGTGCCAGCTCACCCCAGGGACACGCAAGCTCCTACAATGAGCAGTTCTTC. This encodes CASSPQGHASSYNEQFF.